Reported below is one TCR beta chain. Original analysis: Amplification of reference gene primers was used by the study to estimate nucleated cell counts. Libraries were prepared by immunoSEQ multiplex PCR; TCRdb keeps only in-frame clonotypes and omits some of them. The D gene and trimming were derived from the DNA, and the V and J assignments and clone size from that table. The sample yields about 300,000 clones, about nine tenths seen once. This sample is part of a study of blood T cell repertoires in COVID-19. Background on the study: The origin of the acute and convalescent COVID-19 samples was the United States, Italy and Spain. PBMCs, B-cell-depleted T cells, or T cells provided the cDNA or gDNA that made up the material.

While infection was still active, Seattle patients were enrolled and then followed longitudinally. The CDR3 covers 11 residues. Trimming took 9 bases from V and 4 from J; bases not matched to a gene: 0. The germline gives CDR1 SNHLY, CDR2 FYNNEI. The sequence came from a woman aged 25 to 39 with COVID-19, enrolled during active disease. The sequenced sample consisted of peripheral blood. V and J are TRBV2 and TRBJ1-1, with TRBD1 matching 9 bases. This CDR3 is CARGQGTEAFF. The CDR3 region has the DNA TGTGCCAGGGGACAGGGCACTGAAGCTTTCTTT.